This T cell receptor beta chain was observed in a study of tumor-infiltrating lymphocytes in primary liver carcinoma. Study-wide findings and caveats: A significantly higher top-250-clone fraction was recorded for tumors than for blood (p = 0.039). Tumor-adjacent and tumor-blood pairs displayed less overlap than did pairs of tumor regions.

To note about this clonotype: What it recognizes is unknown.

V was pared by 9 bases and J by 7 bases, with 8 bases of the junction left unmatched. This CDR3 contains 13 residues. Germline V gives CDR1 SGHNT, CDR2 YYREEE (reference sequence). Extraction of RNA together with DNA used 20-30 mg of unsorted bulk tissue. Synthesis of TCR beta cDNA was carried out from about 0.55 ug total RNA with a constant-region primer. Three-round nested multiplex PCR performed with slightly modified ARM-PCR produced the TCR beta libraries. The first two PCR rounds used TRBV1-TRBV30 primers with a Cbeta primer, roughly 10 cycles each. TCRdb analysed the multiplex PCR reads with MiXCR anew, one entry per CDR3 protein. This sample has about 210,000 distinct CDR3 sequences, with approximately 80% found just once.

The sequenced material came from tumor tissue from primary liver carcinoma. This receptor was taken from a man in his forties or fifties with primary liver carcinoma and hepatitis B virus infection. The J gene is TRBJ2-1, the V gene TRBV5-4; the match to TRBD2 covers 9 bases. CDR3 coding DNA: TGTGCCACGATTAGCGGGAGACCTAATGAGCAGTTCTTC. It specifies CATISGRPNEQFF.